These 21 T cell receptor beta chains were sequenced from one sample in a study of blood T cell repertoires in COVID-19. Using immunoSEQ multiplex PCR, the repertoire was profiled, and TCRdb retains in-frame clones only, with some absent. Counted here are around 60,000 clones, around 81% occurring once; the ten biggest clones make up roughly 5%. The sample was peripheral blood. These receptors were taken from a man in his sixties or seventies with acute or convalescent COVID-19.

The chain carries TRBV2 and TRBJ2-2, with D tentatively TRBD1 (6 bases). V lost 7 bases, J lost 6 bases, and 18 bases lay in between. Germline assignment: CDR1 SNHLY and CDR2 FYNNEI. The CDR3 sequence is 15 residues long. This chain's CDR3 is CASTSDRFKAGELFF. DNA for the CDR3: TGTGCCAGCACCTCCGACAGGTTTAAGGCCGGGGAGCTGTTTTTT.

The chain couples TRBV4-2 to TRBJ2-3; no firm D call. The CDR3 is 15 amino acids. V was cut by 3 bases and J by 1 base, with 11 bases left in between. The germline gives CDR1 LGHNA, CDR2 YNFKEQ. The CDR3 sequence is CASSHGGQGTDTQYF. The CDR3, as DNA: TGTGCCAGCAGCCACGGTGGGCAGGGCACAGATACGCAGTATTTT.

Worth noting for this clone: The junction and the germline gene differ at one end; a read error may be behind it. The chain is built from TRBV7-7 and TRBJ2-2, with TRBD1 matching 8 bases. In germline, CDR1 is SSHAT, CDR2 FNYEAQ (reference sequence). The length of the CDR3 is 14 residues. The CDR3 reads CASSPGQGKGELFF. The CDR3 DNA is TGTGCTAGCAGCCCTGGACAGGGTAAAGGGGAGCTGTTTTTT. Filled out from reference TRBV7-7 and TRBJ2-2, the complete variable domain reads GAGVSQSPRYKVTKRGQDVTLRCDPISSHATLYWYQQALGQGPEFLTYFNYEAQPDKSGLPSDRFSAERPEGSISTLTIQRTEQRDSAMYRCASSPGQGKGELFFGEGSRLTVL.

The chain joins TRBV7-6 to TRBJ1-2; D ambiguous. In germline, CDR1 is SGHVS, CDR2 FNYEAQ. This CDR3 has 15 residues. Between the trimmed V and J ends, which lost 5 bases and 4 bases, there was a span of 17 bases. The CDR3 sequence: CASSHLGQDSYGYTF. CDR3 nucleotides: TGTGCCAGCAGCCACCTCGGCCAGGACTCCTATGGCTACACCTTC.

CDR3 nucleotide sequence: TGTGCCAGCAGCCCCGAGCTCCTCGGACTCACAGATACGCAGTATTTT. The encoded protein is CASSPELLGLTDTQYF. This chain links TRBV21-1 with TRBJ2-3; the table's D call, TRBD2, was not checked against the DNA. TRBV21-1 is flagged as a pseudogene. This CDR3 region has 16 residues.

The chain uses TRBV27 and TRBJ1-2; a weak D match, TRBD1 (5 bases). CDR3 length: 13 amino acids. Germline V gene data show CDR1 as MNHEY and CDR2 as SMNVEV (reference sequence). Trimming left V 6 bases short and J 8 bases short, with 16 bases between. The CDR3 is CASSIRRGAGYTF. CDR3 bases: TGTGCCAGCAGCATAAGGAGGGGAGCGGGCTACACCTTC.

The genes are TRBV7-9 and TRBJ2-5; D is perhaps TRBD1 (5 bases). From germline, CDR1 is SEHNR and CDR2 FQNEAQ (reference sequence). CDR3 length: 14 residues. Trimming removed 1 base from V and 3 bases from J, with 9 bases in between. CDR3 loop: CASSLGGRKETQYF. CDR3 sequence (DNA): TGTGCCAGCAGCTTAGGGGGCAGGAAAGAGACCCAGTACTTC.

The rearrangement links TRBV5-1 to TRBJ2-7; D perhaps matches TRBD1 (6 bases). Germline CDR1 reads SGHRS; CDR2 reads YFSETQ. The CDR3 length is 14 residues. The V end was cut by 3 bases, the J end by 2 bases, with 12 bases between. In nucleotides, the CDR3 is TGCGCCAGCAGCTCGGACAGCGTAGCCTACGAGCAGTACTTC. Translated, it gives CASSSDSVAYEQYF.

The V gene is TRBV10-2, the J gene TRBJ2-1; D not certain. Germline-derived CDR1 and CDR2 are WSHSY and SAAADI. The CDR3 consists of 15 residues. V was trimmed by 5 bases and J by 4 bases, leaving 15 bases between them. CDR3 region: CASSPVSPEYNEQFF. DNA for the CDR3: TGCGCCAGCAGTCCGGTTTCGCCTGAGTACAATGAGCAGTTCTTC.

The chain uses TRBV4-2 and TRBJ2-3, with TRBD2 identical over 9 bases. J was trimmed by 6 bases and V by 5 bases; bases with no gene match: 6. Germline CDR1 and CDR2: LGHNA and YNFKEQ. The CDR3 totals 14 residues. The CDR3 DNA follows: TGTGCCAGCAGCAAGGGCGGGGGGGCGGATACGCAGTATTTT. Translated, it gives CASSKGGGADTQYF.

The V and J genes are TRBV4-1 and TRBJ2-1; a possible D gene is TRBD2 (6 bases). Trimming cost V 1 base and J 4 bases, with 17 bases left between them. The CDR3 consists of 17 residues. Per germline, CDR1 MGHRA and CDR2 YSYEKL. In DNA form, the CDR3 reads TGCGCCAGCAGCCAAGTAGATTTGGGACTCACATACAATGAGCAGTTCTTC. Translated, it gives CASSQVDLGLTYNEQFF.

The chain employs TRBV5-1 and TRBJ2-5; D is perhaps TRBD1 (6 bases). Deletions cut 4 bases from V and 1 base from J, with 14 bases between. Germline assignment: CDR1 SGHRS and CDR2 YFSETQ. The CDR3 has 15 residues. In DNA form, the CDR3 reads TGCGCCAGCAGCCTAGGGGGAACCATCCAAGAGACCCAGTACTTC. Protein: CASSLGGTIQETQYF. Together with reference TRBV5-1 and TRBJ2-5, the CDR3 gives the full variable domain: KAGVTQTPRYLIKTRGQQVTLSCSPISGHRSVSWYQQTPGQGLQFLFEYFSETQRNKGNFPGRFSGRQFSNSRSEMNVSTLELGDSALYLCASSLGGTIQETQYFGPGTRLLVL.

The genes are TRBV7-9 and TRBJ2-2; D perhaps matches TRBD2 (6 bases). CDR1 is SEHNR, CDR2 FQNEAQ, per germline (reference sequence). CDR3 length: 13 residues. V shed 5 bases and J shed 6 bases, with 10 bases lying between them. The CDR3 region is CASSPGGSGELFF. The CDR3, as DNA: TGTGCCAGCAGCCCAGGAGGGTCCGGGGAGCTGTTTTTT.

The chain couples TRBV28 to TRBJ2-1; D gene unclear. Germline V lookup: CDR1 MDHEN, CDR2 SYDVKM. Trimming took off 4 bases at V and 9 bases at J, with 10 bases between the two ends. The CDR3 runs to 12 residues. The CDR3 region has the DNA TGTGCCAGCAGTTCTAGGATTCCTGAGCAGTTCTTC. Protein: CASSSRIPEQFF.

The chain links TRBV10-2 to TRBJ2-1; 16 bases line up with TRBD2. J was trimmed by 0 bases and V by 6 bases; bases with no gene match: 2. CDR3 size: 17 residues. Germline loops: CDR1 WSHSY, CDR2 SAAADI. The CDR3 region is CASSGTSGGASYNEQFF. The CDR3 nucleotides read TGCGCCAGCAGCGGGACTAGCGGGGGGGCCTCCTACAATGAGCAGTTCTTC.

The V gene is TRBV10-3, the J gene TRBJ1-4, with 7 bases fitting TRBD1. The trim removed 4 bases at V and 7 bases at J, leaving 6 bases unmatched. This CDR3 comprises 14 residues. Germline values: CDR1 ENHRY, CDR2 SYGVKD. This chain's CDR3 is CAISGGGRFEKLFF. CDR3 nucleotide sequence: TGTGCCATCAGTGGAGGGGGCAGGTTTGAAAAACTGTTTTTT.

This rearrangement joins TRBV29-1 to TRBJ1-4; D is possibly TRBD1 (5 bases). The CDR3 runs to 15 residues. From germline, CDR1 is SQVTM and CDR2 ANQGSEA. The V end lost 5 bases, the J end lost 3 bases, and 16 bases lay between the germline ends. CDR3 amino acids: CSVRTRAAANEKLFF. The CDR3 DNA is TGCAGCGTTCGAACCAGGGCTGCGGCTAATGAAAAACTGTTTTTT.

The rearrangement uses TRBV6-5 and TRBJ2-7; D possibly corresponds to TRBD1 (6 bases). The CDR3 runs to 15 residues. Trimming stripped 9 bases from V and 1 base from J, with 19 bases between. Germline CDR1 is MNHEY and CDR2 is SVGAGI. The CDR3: CASAQAGTKSYEQYF. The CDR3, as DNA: TGTGCCAGTGCCCAGGCTGGGACAAAGTCCTACGAGCAGTACTTC.

The CDR3 protein is CASSPAGANEQFF. The CDR3 DNA is TGTGCCAGCAGCCCCGCGGGGGCTAATGAGCAGTTCTTC. This chain links TRBV6-6 with TRBJ2-1; D is perhaps TRBD2 (7 bases). The CDR3 runs to 13 residues. Germline loops: CDR1 MNHNY, CDR2 SVGAGI (reference sequence). V was shortened by 6 bases and J by 7 bases, with 13 bases between the two germline ends.

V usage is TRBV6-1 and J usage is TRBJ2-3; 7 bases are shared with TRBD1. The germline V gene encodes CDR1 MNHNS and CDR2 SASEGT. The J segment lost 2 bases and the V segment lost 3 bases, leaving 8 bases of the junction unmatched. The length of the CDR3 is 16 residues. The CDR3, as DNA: TGTGCCAGCAGTGATAGGGGACAGTGGATCACAGATACGCAGTATTTT. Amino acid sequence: CASSDRGQWITDTQYF.

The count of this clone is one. The CDR3 region has the DNA TGCGCCAGCAGCTTAGGGGGTTCACCCCTCCACTTT. Its protein product is CASSLGGSPLHF. The V call is TRBV5-1, the J call TRBJ1-6; perhaps TRBD1 as D (6 bases). The CDR3 has 12 residues. Germline CDR1 SGHRS, CDR2 YFSETQ. Between the trimmed V and J ends, which lost 2 bases and 9 bases, there was a span of 6 bases.